This T cell receptor beta chain was obtained from a study of CD8+CD57+ T cells in acquired aplastic anemia (dated by TCRdb to about 2018). About the full investigation: On average, sorted CD4+ and CD8+ cells yielded 2.5 to 3.5 ug of extracted DNA, with a range of roughly 0.18 to 30 ug. A CD8+CD57+ expansion meant a frequency higher than the mean frequency seen in healthy subjects. Here is what the overall study found, with its caveats: Between patients and healthy controls, no significant difference in CD8+ Simpson's diversity was found (P=0.060). Fewer than 30 CD8+ CDR3 sequences were found in both patients and controls but appeared to be highly expressed in patients and within the immunodominant clones of the patients.

Genomic DNA was used as template for profiling of TCR beta VDJ combinations and CDR3 sequences. An Illumina HiSeq 2000 was the platform used for TCR repertoire sequencing. Processing in the source paper ran as follows. TRBV/TRBJ rearrangement plots, CDR3 size and DJ length profiles, and Simpson's diversity index were used to evaluate the repertoires. The immunodominant clone was defined as the most abundant DNA sequence in deep sequencing data. CDR3 amino acid sequences were screened for sharing across subjects and were compared with published repertoires and the VDJdb database. TCRdb passed the public sequencing reads through fastp at Q25 and MiXCR, retaining productive beta sequences. Each CDR3 protein appears once, grouped with its most common genes and DNA. The V and J calls were not made by the authors but by TCRdb's processing. The sample records around 200,000 distinct CDR3 sequences, around half of which are singletons. About 1.8% of the sample is in the top ten clones.

Patients chosen for sequencing had shown expansion of CD8+CD57+ cells by flow cytometry. Severe acquired aplastic anemia was diagnosed in all patients according to International Study of Aplastic Anemia and Agranulocytosis and Camitta criteria. Patients had received no therapy at the time of blood sampling. The study deep-sequenced TCR repertoires of sorted CD4+ and CD8+ blood T cells from severe aplastic anemia patients and healthy subjects. In the USA, patient enrollment took place under clinicaltrials.gov protocols 00001620, 01623167, 00001397, 00071045, 00081523 and 00961064. Ficoll-Paque density gradient centrifugation was used to isolate peripheral blood mononuclear cells. Before DNA extraction, CD4+ and CD8+ T cells were sorted with FACS or magnetic beads. In the case of this clonotype: The antigen it recognizes is unknown. No base quality values were provided; no much bigger clone lies one nucleotide off.

The specimen was sorted CD4+, CD8+, or CD8+CD57+ T cells (not recorded which) from PBMCs. This TCR was sampled from a human donor with aplastic anemia.

The nucleotides are TGCAGTGCTAGTGTGGAGGGAAACGACTATGGCTACACCTTC. This yields the protein CSASVEGNDYGYTF. Recombination connected TRBV20-1 to TRBJ1-2; the D gene assignment is ambiguous. CDR3 length: 14 amino acids, cysteine to phenylalanine. The only DNA kept is the CDR3, 42 bases in frame from the first base. The germline V gene (reference sequence) provides CDR1 DFQATT and CDR2 SNEGSKA. Deletion took 3 bases off V and 3 bases off J, with a span of 14 bases between the germline ends.